This T cell receptor (beta chain) was identified in a study of high-grade serous ovarian cancer treatment subgroups. Assay: immunoSEQ multiplex PCR; the TCRdb copy retains only in-frame clones and omits some. The sample includes approximately 15,000 clones, approximately 76% of them seen just once. Study observations and caveats: Different patients shared almost no repertoire; same-patient tumors shared about 0.1 to 0.79.

Tumor samples were taken before definitive surgery or chemotherapy. Comment on this clone: The antigen remains undetermined.

Germline CDR1 is GTSNPN and CDR2 is SVGIG (reference sequence). The CDR3 totals 13 residues. Trimming took 1 base from V and 6 from J; bases not matched to a gene: 1. The chain couples TRBV30 to TRBJ1-5; TRBD1 matches 9 bases. The TCR was taken from a human donor with high-grade serous ovarian cancer. The sample was tumor tissue. The CDR3 DNA follows: TGTGCCTGGAGTGGGGACAGGGTTCAGCCCCAGCATTTT. Its translation: CAWSGDRVQPQHF.